What follows are 32 T cell receptor beta chains derived from one specimen sequenced in a study of CD8 T cells in Susac syndrome. Reverse transcription of about 0.45 to 1 ug RNA was carried out with random hexamers. Using its own MiXCR run on the immunoSEQ multiplex PCR reads, TCRdb lists one record per CDR3 protein. This sample has a few hundred thousand distinct CDR3 sequences, with 75% to 90% found just once. The sequenced material came from CD8+ T cells from PBMCs. These receptors all come from a human donor with multiple sclerosis.

The chain joins TRBV5-1 to TRBJ2-7; D possibly matches TRBD1 or TRBD2 (5 bases each). The CDR3 covers 15 residues. V was pared by 0 bases and J by 2 bases, with 12 bases between. Per germline, CDR1 SGHRS and CDR2 YFSETQ. This CDR3 is CASSLGDGSTYEQYF. The CDR3 region has the DNA TGCGCCAGCAGCTTGGGGGACGGGTCCACCTACGAGCAGTACTTC.

This chain links TRBV6-5 with TRBJ1-1; D may be TRBD1 (6 bases). The V end lost 6 bases, the J end lost 4 bases, and 12 bases lay between the germline ends. The CDR3 runs to 13 residues. Germline values: CDR1 MNHEY, CDR2 SVGAGI. CDR3 sequence: CASSNRVGTEAFF. The CDR3 region has the DNA TGTGCCAGCAGCAACAGGGTGGGCACTGAAGCTTTCTTT.

The chain uses TRBV6-2 or TRBV6-3 and TRBJ2-7, with TRBD1 identical over 9 bases. There are 16 residues in the CDR3. Trimming took 2 bases from V and 2 from J; bases not matched to a gene: 7. Germline V gives CDR1 MNHEY, CDR2 SVGEGT. The chain's CDR3 is CASSYPRTGVPYEQYF. CDR3 coding DNA: TGTGCCAGCAGTTACCCCCGGACAGGGGTTCCCTACGAGCAGTACTTC.

The chain uses TRBV6-5 and TRBJ1-1, with D uncertain. This CDR3 has 14 residues. V lost 0 bases and J lost 1, with 6 bases in between. Germline-derived CDR1 and CDR2 are MNHEY and SVGAGI. The CDR3 protein is CASSYSWQNTEAFF. CDR3 bases: TGTGCCAGCAGTTACTCGTGGCAGAACACTGAAGCTTTCTTT.

The chain carries TRBV2 and TRBJ1-2; 8 positions match TRBD1. Unmatched junction bases numbered 9, after V lost 2 bases and J lost 4 bases. Per germline, CDR1 SNHLY and CDR2 FYNNEI. The CDR3 is 16 residues long. The DNA of the CDR3 is TGTGCCAGCAGTGAAACGGGGACAGGCCCCCCCTATGGCTACACCTTC. Translated: CASSETGTGPPYGYTF.

Of note for this clonotype: Mismatch with germline at one junction end may stem from a read error. The V and J genes are TRBV7-9 and TRBJ2-1; possibly TRBD1 or TRBD2 for D (5 bases each). The CDR3 runs 12 residues. Germline CDR1 reads SEHNR; CDR2 reads FQNEAQ (reference sequence). CDR3 amino acids: CASSSGTYEQHF. CDR3 nucleotide sequence: TGTGCCAGCAGCTCTGGGACCTACGAGCAGCACTTC.

The count of this clonotype is one. V and J are TRBV29-1 and TRBJ1-6; possibly TRBD1 for D (5 bases). In germline, CDR1 is SQVTM, CDR2 ANQGSEA. Trimming removed 4 bases from V and 11 bases from J, with 15 bases in between. CDR3 length: 13 amino acids. The CDR3 coding sequence is TGCAGCGTTGCGGAGGCAGGGAACCCACCCCTCCACTTT. This encodes CSVAEAGNPPLHF.

CDR3 protein: CASTGLGDYEQYF. The CDR3 region has the DNA TGTGCCAGCACCGGACTAGGGGACTACGAGCAGTACTTC. The rearrangement uses TRBV2 and TRBJ2-7; 7 bases map to TRBD2. CDR1 is SNHLY, CDR2 FYNNEI, per germline. The CDR3 sequence is 13 residues long. Germline trimming cut 7 bases from V and 3 bases from J; bases unmatched to any gene: 6.

J is TRBJ2-7 and V is TRBV4-1; D perhaps matches TRBD2 (5 bases). The ends were cut back, 3 bases at V and 4 bases at J, with 10 bases in the middle. The CDR3 consists of 13 residues. Germline CDR1 reads MGHRA; CDR2 reads YSYEKL. The chain's CDR3 is CASSHLAKYEQYF. CDR3 in DNA: TGCGCCAGCAGCCACCTAGCCAAATACGAGCAGTACTTC.

V is TRBV15 and J is TRBJ1-5; 7 positions agree with TRBD1. Germline V gives CDR1 LNHNV, CDR2 YYDKDF (reference sequence). V was clipped by 1 base and J by 2 bases; unmatched bases: 2. This CDR3 spans 15 amino acids. DNA of the CDR3: TGTGCCACCAGCAGAGCAACAGGGGGCAATCAGCCCCAGCATTTT. Protein sequence: CATSRATGGNQPQHF.

This rearrangement joins TRBV27 to TRBJ2-1; 7 bases map to TRBD1. V gave up 2 bases and J gave up 3 bases; unmatched junction bases: 7. Germline V gives CDR1 MNHEY, CDR2 SMNVEV (reference sequence). CDR3 length: 16 residues. This CDR3 is CASSLEGQPFYNEQFF. CDR3 nucleotides: TGTGCCAGCAGTTTAGAGGGACAGCCTTTCTACAATGAGCAGTTCTTC.

This chain links TRBV4-2 with TRBJ2-7; no firm D call. The V gene lost 5 bases and the J gene lost 5 bases, with 13 bases spanning the gap. The germline V gene has CDR1 LGHNA and CDR2 YNFKEQ. The CDR3 is 13 amino acids. In DNA form, the CDR3 reads TGTGCCAGCAGCGGCTGGAACCTCGACGAGCAGTACTTC. Amino acids: CASSGWNLDEQYF.

V and J are TRBV19 and TRBJ2-7; D possibly corresponds to TRBD1 (6 bases). This CDR3 region has 15 residues. V was cut by 3 bases and J by 3 bases, with 15 bases left in between. Germline-derived CDR1 and CDR2 are LNHDA and SQIVND (reference sequence). The CDR3 spells CASSIDSGQGYEQYF. The CDR3 nucleotides read TGTGCCAGTAGTATTGACTCGGGACAAGGCTACGAGCAGTACTTC.

The gene calls are TRBV19 and TRBJ1-1; 7 bases agree with TRBD1. V shed 3 bases, J shed 1 base, and the junction held 2 bases outside the gene matches. The CDR3 runs 14 residues. Per germline, CDR1 LNHDA and CDR2 SQIVND (reference sequence). The CDR3 sequence: CASSMGTENTEAFF. As DNA, the CDR3 is TGTGCCAGTAGTATGGGGACAGAGAACACTGAAGCTTTCTTT.

V and J are TRBV28 and TRBJ2-7; a weak D match, TRBD1 (5 bases). V lost 6 bases and J 3 bases, leaving 24 bases between the germline ends. Germline lookup yields CDR1 MDHEN and CDR2 SYDVKM. This CDR3 has 17 residues. CDR3 sequence (DNA): TGTGCCAGCAGCCCCTCAAGTAGCAGGGAAATTATCTACGAGCAGTACTTC. Its protein product is CASSPSSSREIIYEQYF.

The V call is TRBV2, the J call TRBJ1-2; no clear D. Deletions cut 6 bases from V and 3 bases from J, with 17 bases between. The CDR3 length is 15 residues. Germline lookup yields CDR1 SNHLY and CDR2 FYNNEI. The CDR3 reads CASRGLDIVDYGYTF. CDR3 DNA: TGTGCCAGCAGGGGTCTCGATATAGTAGACTATGGCTACACCTTC.

This clonotype appeared a single time. The chain couples TRBV20-1 to TRBJ1-5; D unclear. CDR1 is DFQATT, CDR2 SNEGSKA, per germline (reference sequence). The CDR3 has 16 amino acids. Trimming removed 4 bases at V and 2 bases at J, with 18 bases between. The CDR3 region has the DNA TGCAGTGCTAATCCGCCCGATTCTCCGGGCAATCAGCCCCAGCATTTT. It translates to CSANPPDSPGNQPQHF.

The chain has TRBV7-9 and TRBJ1-5, with D possibly matching TRBD1 (5 bases). The CDR3 is 14 residues long. The V end was cut by 6 bases, the J end by 6 bases, with 15 bases between. Per germline, CDR1 SEHNR and CDR2 FQNEAQ (reference sequence). The CDR3 region has the DNA TGTGCCAGCAGTCACGAAGGGGCAGGTCAGCCCCAGCATTTT. Its translation: CASSHEGAGQPQHF.

The chain couples TRBV19 to TRBJ1-1, with D possibly being TRBD1 (5 bases). Germline CDR1 and CDR2: LNHDA and SQIVND (reference sequence). Trimming shortened V by 5 bases and J by 6 bases, and 13 bases separated the two germline ends. There are 13 residues in the CDR3. CDR3 DNA sequence: TGTGCCAGTAGTCGGGTCGGCAGGGCTGAAGCTTTCTTT. Translated: CASSRVGRAEAFF.

CDR3 in DNA: TGTGCCATCAGTGAGCAGCGATCCACAGATACGCAGTATTTT. Its translation: CAISEQRSTDTQYF. The V and J genes are TRBV10-3 and TRBJ2-3; no reliable D call. Deletions cut 2 bases from V and 2 bases from J, with 8 bases between. The germline V gene encodes CDR1 ENHRY and CDR2 SYGVKD. The length of the CDR3 is 14 residues.

V gene TRBV5-1 combines with J gene TRBJ2-1; 8 positions match TRBD1. Germline V lookup: CDR1 SGHRS, CDR2 YFSETQ. The J segment lost 7 bases and the V segment lost 4 bases, leaving 16 bases of the junction unmatched. The CDR3 sequence is 17 residues long. In DNA, the CDR3 is TGCGCCAGCAGCCTACCAATTAATGACAGGGGCTGGAATGAGCAGTTCTTC. This encodes CASSLPINDRGWNEQFF.

J is TRBJ2-2 and V is TRBV30; tentative D call: TRBD1 (5 bases). The CDR3 is 13 amino acids. The germline gives CDR1 GTSNPN, CDR2 SVGIG (reference sequence). The V end was cut by 0 bases, the J end by 5 bases, with 7 bases between. In DNA, the CDR3 is TGTGCCTGGAGTGTCACAGGTACCGGGGAGCTGTTTTTT. Translated, it gives CAWSVTGTGELFF.

This clonotype was counted a few times. The V and J genes are TRBV19 and TRBJ2-7, with a possible D match to TRBD2 (5 bases). Germline V CDR1 and CDR2: LNHDA, SQIVND (reference sequence). V was shortened by 5 bases and J by 5 bases, with 16 bases between the two germline ends. This CDR3 contains 14 residues. The CDR3, as DNA: TGTGCCAGTAGTCCCACTAGATATCCCGACGAGCAGTACTTC. This codes for CASSPTRYPDEQYF.

The V and J genes are TRBV15 and TRBJ1-1, with TRBD1 identical over 8 bases. The trim removed 0 bases at V and 3 bases at J, leaving 12 bases unmatched. The germline V gene has CDR1 LNHNV and CDR2 YYDKDF (reference sequence). CDR3 length: 18 amino acids. The CDR3 here is CATSRDLQGASLDTEAFF. DNA of the CDR3: TGTGCCACCAGCAGAGACCTGCAGGGGGCTAGCCTGGACACTGAAGCTTTCTTT.

The rearrangement uses TRBV27 and TRBJ2-1; D gene ambiguous. CDR3 size: 15 residues. Germline V gene lookup returns CDR1 MNHEY and CDR2 SMNVEV (reference sequence). Trimming took 3 bases from V and 3 from J, leaving 12 bases between them. The CDR3 region has the DNA TGTGCCAGCAGTTTGGCTTTTGCGAGCTACAATGAGCAGTTCTTC. Its protein product is CASSLAFASYNEQFF.

The chain carries TRBV30 and TRBJ2-5; 7 nucleotides agree with TRBD2. The CDR3 length is 14 residues. The V segment lost 1 base and the J segment 5 bases; nucleotides outside the gene matches: 7. The germline CDR1 and CDR2 sequences are GTSNPN and SVGIG (reference sequence). DNA for the CDR3: TGTGCCTGGAGTGGGCAGCGGGGTTACGAGACCCAGTACTTC. This translates into CAWSGQRGYETQYF.

J is TRBJ2-1 and V is TRBV20-1; no clear D. Trimming took off 2 bases at V and 0 bases at J, with 14 bases between the two ends. CDR1 DFQATT and CDR2 SNEGSKA come from the germline V gene (reference sequence). This CDR3 has 16 amino acids. CDR3 in amino acids: CSARQVSASSYNEQFF. Here the CDR3 DNA reads TGCAGTGCTAGACAGGTTTCTGCGAGCTCCTACAATGAGCAGTTCTTC.

This chain links TRBV28 with TRBJ2-7; D could derive from TRBD1 or TRBD2 (6 bases each). Trimming took off 3 bases at V and 6 bases at J, with 15 bases between the two ends. Looked up from germline, CDR1 is MDHEN and CDR2 is SYDVKM. This CDR3 region has 14 residues. CDR3 residues: CASSFQGRWCEQYF. CDR3 nucleotides: TGTGCCAGCAGTTTTCAGGGGAGGTGGTGCGAGCAGTACTTC. Looking up the rest from reference TRBV28 and TRBJ2-7 gives the full variable domain: DVKVTQSSRYLVKRTGEKVFLECVQDMDHENMFWYRQDPGLGLRLIYFSYDVKMKEKGDIPEGYSVSREKKERFSLILESASTNQTSMYLCASSFQGRWCEQYFGPGTRLTVT.

V and J are TRBV4-1 and TRBJ2-7; D unclear. This CDR3 region has 13 residues. Germline lookup yields CDR1 MGHRA and CDR2 YSYEKL. Trimming pared 0 bases from V and 5 bases from J, leaving 8 bases between. CDR3 protein: CASSQESWHEQYF. The CDR3 nucleotides read TGCGCCAGCAGCCAAGAAAGTTGGCACGAGCAGTACTTC.

The V call is TRBV20-1, the J call TRBJ2-1; D gene unclear. Germline values: CDR1 DFQATT, CDR2 SNEGSKA (reference sequence). With 0 bases removed from V and 0 bases from J, the gap between germline ends came to 9 bases. The CDR3 loop spans 15 amino acids. The DNA of the CDR3 is TGCAGTGCTAGAGACATTTGGAGCTCCTACAATGAGCAGTTCTTC. This encodes CSARDIWSSYNEQFF.

V and J are TRBV4-1 and TRBJ2-7, with 9 bases identical to TRBD1. The V and J ends lost 1 base and 3 bases, in that order; junction bases with no gene match: 4. The CDR3 covers 15 residues. The V gene's germline CDR1 is MGHRA and CDR2 YSYEKL. Written as DNA, the CDR3 is TGCGCCAGCAGCCAAGTTGTGACAGGGGGCTACGAGCAGTACTTC. It encodes CASSQVVTGGYEQYF.

With regard to this clonotype: A junction boundary mismatches the germline segment, possibly from a read error. The chain has TRBV6-5 and TRBJ2-7; D might be TRBD2 (5 bases). Germline CDR1 MNHEY, CDR2 SVGAGI. The CDR3 totals 14 residues. The CDR3 reads CASSPWTGSYEQHF. CDR3 bases: TGTGCCAGCAGCCCTTGGACTGGAAGCTACGAGCAGCACTTC.